The 14 T cell receptor beta chains reported below all come from one sample, sequenced in a study of T-cell reconstitution after alpha-beta-depleted transplantation in children. Unique molecular identifiers were built into the TCRbeta library. Via MiXCR, TCRdb re-called the PCR reads, giving one row per CDR3 protein. The profile covers 330,000 or so distinct CDR3 sequences, with approximately 10% appearing a single time and around 2.5% taken by the ten largest. Sequencing was performed on PBMCs from the stem cell graft donor, taken from the stem cell graft. These receptors all stem from a human donor who donated a stem cell graft to a child with acute lymphoblastic leukemia.

The chain is built from TRBV19 and TRBJ1-5; no firm D call. V was cut by 3 bases and J by 5 bases, with 8 bases left in between. The CDR3 contains 13 residues. Germline V CDR1 and CDR2: LNHDA, SQIVND (reference sequence). The CDR3, as DNA: TGTGCCAGTAGTATGTCGGGAGATCAGCCCCAGCATTTT. Amino acid sequence: CASSMSGDQPQHF. Filled out from reference TRBV19 and TRBJ1-5, the complete variable domain reads DGGITQSPKYLFRKEGQNVTLSCEQNLNHDAMYWYRQDPGQGLRLIYYSQIVNDFQKGDIAEGYSVSREKKESFPLTVTSAQKNPTAFYLCASSMSGDQPQHFGDGTRLSIL.

This clonotype has just a few counts. The CDR3 region has the DNA TGTGCCAGCAGCTTTAGGGAGGGACAGGGGGCCTACAATGAGCAGTTCTTC. This translates into CASSFREGQGAYNEQFF. The chain combines TRBV7-2 with TRBJ2-1; 11 nucleotides align to TRBD1. This CDR3 spans 17 amino acids. Germline V gene lookup returns CDR1 SGHTA and CDR2 FQGNSA. J gave up 2 bases and V 3 bases, and 6 bases lay outside the gene matches. Together with reference TRBV7-2 and TRBJ2-1, the CDR3 gives the full variable domain: GAGVSQSPSNKVTEKGKDVELRCDPISGHTALYWYRQSLGQGLEFLIYFQGNSAPDKSGLPSDRFSAERTGGSVSTLTIQRTQQEDSAVYLCASSFREGQGAYNEQFFGPGTRLTVL.

This clonotype was counted at least ten times. The chain recombines TRBV7-6 with TRBJ2-7; the match to TRBD1 covers 7 bases. Trimming at V came to 4 bases and at J to 7 bases, leaving 10 bases not matched to a gene. There are 14 residues in the CDR3. In germline, CDR1 is SGHVS, CDR2 FNYEAQ. In DNA, the CDR3 is TGTGCCAGCAGCTCAGCCCTAACAGGGGAAGAGCAGTACTTC. Translated: CASSSALTGEEQYF.

This clonotype showed up just a few times. At one end the junction does not follow the germline gene, possibly because of a read error. The V call is TRBV7-2, the J call TRBJ2-5; TRBD2 matches 7 bases. The CDR3 runs 14 residues. Germline V gives CDR1 SGHTA, CDR2 FQGNSA. The DNA of the CDR3 is TGTGCCAGCAGCGTACTAGCGCCTCAAGAGTCCCAGTACTTC. Translation gives CASSVLAPQESQYF.

This sequence joins TRBV6-5 and TRBJ2-7, with 8 bases that match TRBD1. Germline loops: CDR1 MNHEY, CDR2 SVGAGI. This CDR3 spans 14 amino acids. The V gene end was trimmed by 0 bases and the J gene end by 4 bases; junction bases not matched to a gene: 2. The CDR3 DNA reads TGTGCCAGCAGTTACTCGGGACAGGTGTACGAGCAGTACTTC. This codes for CASSYSGQVYEQYF.

This clonotype turned up a few times. J is TRBJ2-3 and V is TRBV24-1; 8 nucleotides match TRBD2. Germline CDR1 KGHDR, CDR2 SFDVKD. V was pared by 6 bases and J by 1 base, with 8 bases of the junction left unmatched. This CDR3 contains 16 residues. The CDR3 spells CATSSFETSGTDTQYF. The CDR3 nucleotides read TGTGCCACCAGTTCATTCGAGACTAGCGGCACAGATACGCAGTATTTT.

The chain recombines TRBV7-9 with TRBJ2-1; 7 nucleotides match TRBD2. CDR3 length equals 15 residues. The V gene's germline CDR1 is SEHNR and CDR2 FQNEAQ (reference sequence). The trim removed 3 bases at V and 2 bases at J, leaving 4 bases unmatched. CDR3 loop: CASSFSGAAYNEQFF. In DNA form, the CDR3 reads TGTGCCAGCAGCTTCAGCGGGGCAGCCTACAATGAGCAGTTCTTC.

This clonotype appeared a few times. Here the CDR3 reads CASSVSGITYEQYF. The CDR3, as DNA: TGTGCCAGCAGCGTCTCCGGGATCACCTACGAGCAGTACTTC. V gene TRBV9 combines with J gene TRBJ2-7, with D possibly matching TRBD2 (5 bases). Germline V gene sequence: CDR1 SGDLS, CDR2 YYNGEE. The CDR3 runs to 14 residues. Trimming took off 2 bases at V and 2 bases at J, with 11 bases between the two ends.

The chain has TRBV7-9 and TRBJ2-3; no definite D call. The CDR3 is 14 residues long. Germline lookup yields CDR1 SEHNR and CDR2 FQNEAQ (reference sequence). Trimming pared 4 bases from V and 4 bases from J, leaving 12 bases between. This chain's CDR3 is CASSSTTGADTQYF. The CDR3, as DNA: TGTGCCAGCAGCTCGACAACTGGGGCAGATACGCAGTATTTT. Filled out from reference TRBV7-9 and TRBJ2-3, the complete variable domain reads DTGVSQNPRHKITKRGQNVTFRCDPISEHNRLYWYRQTLGQGPEFLTYFQNEAQLEKSRLLSDRFSAERPKGSFSTLEIQRTEQGDSAMYLCASSSTTGADTQYFGPGTRLTVL.

This clonotype was observed many times. CDR3 residues: CSARGTSGYNEQFF. CDR3 nucleotides: TGCAGTGCTAGAGGGACTAGCGGATACAATGAGCAGTTCTTC. This chain uses TRBV20-1 with TRBJ2-1, with 10 positions matching TRBD2. V was clipped by 1 base and J by 4 bases; unmatched bases: 1. CDR3 length equals 14 residues. Germline CDR1 reads DFQATT; CDR2 reads SNEGSKA (reference sequence).

This clonotype has ten or more counts. This chain joins TRBV24-1 and TRBJ2-1; D not resolved. Germline CDR1 reads KGHDR; CDR2 reads SFDVKD. V was pared by 4 bases and J by 5 bases, with 5 bases between. The CDR3 has 12 residues. The CDR3 here is CATSEADNEQFF. CDR3 coding DNA: TGTGCCACCAGTGAAGCCGACAATGAGCAGTTCTTC.

This chain joins TRBV27 and TRBJ2-7, with D perhaps TRBD2 (5 bases). This CDR3 spans 16 amino acids. Deletions cut 0 bases from V and 0 bases from J, with 12 bases between. CDR1 MNHEY and CDR2 SMNVEV come from the germline V gene (reference sequence). The CDR3 protein is CASSLSGLRSSYEQYF. CDR3 nucleotide sequence: TGTGCCAGCAGTTTATCCGGACTTCGTAGCTCCTACGAGCAGTACTTC.

The chain recombines TRBV5-6 with TRBJ2-7; 12 bases fit TRBD1. The CDR3 has 15 residues. Trimming removed 6 bases from V and 7 bases from J; junction bases left unmatched: 11. Germline V gene lookup returns CDR1 SGHDT and CDR2 YYEEEE. The CDR3 coding sequence is TGTGCCAGCACCGTTGGGGGACAGGGGGCGCGTGAGCAGTACTTC. Its protein is CASTVGGQGAREQYF.

This clonotype turned up a few times. CDR3 residues: CASSFARQRGGEQYF. In DNA form, the CDR3 reads TGTGCCAGCAGCTTCGCGAGGCAGAGAGGGGGGGAGCAGTACTTC. V and J are TRBV5-5 and TRBJ2-7, with D possibly called TRBD1 or TRBD2 (6 bases each). The germline V and J ends were trimmed by 2 bases and 7 bases, with 19 bases remaining between them. The CDR3 extends over 15 amino acids. Germline assignment: CDR1 SGHKS and CDR2 YYEKEE (reference sequence).